This is a list of T cell receptor beta chains from one sample in a study of blood T cell repertoires in COVID-19. This table comes from immunoSEQ multiplex PCR, and its TCRdb copy is limited to in-frame clones, with some not included. The sample includes 210,000 or so clones, about 90% of them seen just once. The sample consisted of peripheral blood. The receptor set was obtained from a man aged 25-45 years with acute or convalescent COVID-19. CDR3s include the opening cysteine and the closing phenylalanine or tryptophan. A D gene is named only where the DNA matches it firmly. Size is stated for part of the rows, as once, few or many counts, or as a class when the clone is expanded.

V gene	D gene	CDR3 length	clone size	J gene	CDR3 protein	CDR3 DNA
TRBV27	-	16	once	TRBJ1-2	CASSPGKHQINYGYTF	TGTGCCAGCAGTCCAGGCAAGCATCAGATTAACTATGGCTACACCTTC
TRBV21-1	-	17	-	TRBJ2-7	CASSKGERDRTIYEQYF	TGTGCCAGCAGCAAAGGCGAGCGGGACCGTACCATATACGAGCAGTACTTC
TRBV7-6	TRBD2	17	-	TRBJ2-1	CASSLEPGGSSYNEQFF	TGTGCCAGCAGCTTAGAACCCGGCGGGAGCTCCTACAATGAGCAGTTCTTC
TRBV27	TRBD2	16	once	TRBJ2-5	CASSLIPSGLQETQYF	TGTGCCAGCAGTTTAATCCCTAGCGGATTACAAGAGACCCAGTACTTC
TRBV19	-	16	-	TRBJ1-1	CASKLSGNYLNTEAFF	TGTGCCAGTAAACTCTCAGGGAATTACCTGAACACTGAAGCTTTCTTT
TRBV5-5	-	16	-	TRBJ2-1	CASSLAALTTDNEQFF	TGTGCCAGCAGCTTGGCCGCCCTAACCACCGACAATGAGCAGTTCTTC
TRBV28	-	11	-	TRBJ2-7	CASSLGRGQYF	TGTGCCAGCAGTTTAGGAAGGGGGCAGTACTTC
TRBV5-8	TRBD1	16	-	TRBJ2-1	CASSLGTGGAYNEQFF	TGTGCCAGCAGCTTAGGGACAGGGGGAGCCTACAATGAGCAGTTCTTC
TRBV10-2	-	15	-	TRBJ1-5	CASSVRVGFLEPQHF	TGCGCCAGCAGTGTCAGGGTAGGATTCCTAGAGCCCCAGCATTTT
TRBV5-1	TRBD1	14	-	TRBJ2-2	CASSSNRGPGELFF	TGCGCCAGCAGCTCCAACAGGGGTCCCGGGGAGCTGTTTTTT
TRBV30	-	15	-	TRBJ1-5	CAWKLTSGGNQPQHF	TGTGCCTGGAAGCTTACATCGGGAGGCAATCAGCCCCAGCATTTT
TRBV11-2	-	13	-	TRBJ1-1	CASSLVRDTEAFF	TGTGCCAGCAGCTTAGTCAGGGACACTGAAGCTTTCTTT
TRBV7-9	TRBD2	19	-	TRBJ2-2	CASSLAPGLAGENTGELFF	TGTGCCAGCAGCTTAGCTCCGGGACTAGCGGGGGAAAACACCGGGGAGCTGTTTTTT
TRBV5-1	-	15	-	TRBJ2-3	CASSSQGGGTDTQYF	TGCGCCAGCAGCTCCCAGGGGGGAGGCACAGATACGCAGTATTTT
TRBV5-1	-	14	-	TRBJ2-1	CASSEGHRNNEQFF	TGCGCCAGCAGCGAGGGACACCGCAACAATGAGCAGTTCTTC
TRBV19	TRBD1	15	-	TRBJ1-1	CASRPGQGGNTEAFF	TGTGCCAGTAGGCCTGGACAGGGAGGGAACACTGAAGCTTTCTTT
TRBV4-2	-	16	few	TRBJ1-6	CASSQPSSSYNSPLHF	TGTGCCAGCAGCCAACCTTCTAGCTCCTATAATTCACCCCTCCACTTT
TRBV5-1	TRBD1	14	-	TRBJ1-1	CASSPQTGTPEAFF	TGCGCCAGCAGCCCCCAGACAGGGACGCCTGAAGCTTTCTTT
TRBV19	-	15	-	TRBJ2-4	CASTLHWAAKNIQYF	TGTGCCAGTACCCTACACTGGGCGGCCAAAAACATTCAGTACTTC
TRBV3-1/TRBV3-2	-	18	-	TRBJ2-2	CASSQELRTRQVTGELFF	TGTGCCAGCAGCCAAGAATTGAGGACAAGACAAGTAACCGGGGAGCTGTTTTTT
TRBV5-1	-	16	-	TRBJ2-5	CASSGKAWQGGETQYF	TGCGCCAGCAGCGGAAAGGCGTGGCAGGGAGGCGAGACCCAGTACTTC
TRBV7-2	-	14	-	TRBJ1-6	CASSLVSGESPLHF	TGTGCCAGCAGCTTAGTATCGGGGGAGTCACCCCTCCACTTT
TRBV10-1	-	14	-	TRBJ2-7	CASSADGTPYEQYF	TGCGCCAGCAGTGCCGACGGGACACCGTACGAGCAGTACTTC
TRBV5-1	-	14	once	TRBJ1-1	CASSLGLGISGAFF	TGCGCCAGCAGCCTCGGTCTGGGGATCAGCGGAGCTTTCTTT
TRBV14	-	16	-	TRBJ2-7	CASSNPRQVLDYEQYF	TGTGCCAGCAGCAACCCCAGACAGGTTTTGGATTACGAGCAGTACTTC
TRBV28	-	16	once	TRBJ2-1	CASSLPGTSLYNEQFF	TGTGCCAGCAGTTTACCCGGGACTTCCCTCTACAATGAGCAGTTCTTC
TRBV18	-	15	-	TRBJ2-6	CASTSSISGANVLTF	TGTGCCAGCACTAGTTCGATCTCTGGGGCCAACGTCCTGACTTTC
TRBV28	-	15	once	TRBJ1-2	CASLNPGLMPYGYTF	TGTGCCAGCTTGAACCCGGGACTCATGCCCTATGGCTACACCTTC
TRBV7-3	TRBD2	14	-	TRBJ2-2	CASSLSREAGELFF	TGTGCCAGCAGCTTAAGTCGGGAGGCCGGGGAGCTGTTTTTT
TRBV27	-	11	once	TRBJ2-1	CASSLNNEQFF	TGTGCCAGCAGCCTTAACAATGAGCAGTTCTTC
TRBV6-5	-	14	-	TRBJ1-3	CASSYSGTGNTIYF	TGTGCCAGCAGTTATTCAGGGACTGGAAACACCATATATTTT
TRBV25-1	-	15	-	TRBJ1-2	CASRKPGIPLGGYTF	TGTGCCAGCAGAAAACCAGGGATACCCTTAGGGGGCTACACCTTC
TRBV28	TRBD2	15	-	TRBJ2-7	CASSPAGGLFYEQYF	TGTGCCAGCAGCCCAGCGGGAGGCCTATTCTACGAGCAGTACTTC
TRBV25-1	-	14	-	TRBJ2-5	CASSNVQESETQYF	TGTGCCAGCAGTAATGTCCAGGAATCAGAGACCCAGTACTTC
TRBV28	-	15	-	TRBJ2-7	CASSPFGLGTYEQYF	TGTGCCAGCAGCCCTTTTGGGCTCGGGACTTACGAGCAGTACTTC
TRBV28	-	16	-	TRBJ1-3	CASSLSGTNSGNTIYF	TGTGCCAGCAGTTTATCCGGGACAAACTCTGGAAACACCATATATTTT
TRBV29-1	-	13	-	TRBJ2-4	CSVEGDGVNIQYF	TGCAGCGTTGAAGGAGACGGGGTAAACATTCAGTACTTC
TRBV30	-	15	few	TRBJ1-2	CAWSTDPQGTYGYTF	TGTGCCTGGAGTACCGACCCACAGGGAACCTATGGCTACACCTTC
TRBV5-5	-	17	-	TRBJ1-5	CASSLSFISVSNQPQHF	TGTGCCAGCAGCTTGTCTTTTATTTCGGTGAGCAATCAGCCCCAGCATTTT
TRBV18	-	14	many	TRBJ1-2	CASSPRPGRDGYTF	TGTGCCAGCTCACCACGACCTGGGAGAGATGGCTACACCTTC
TRBV11-2	-	13	-	TRBJ2-7	CASSLVEVHEQYF	TGTGCCAGCAGCTTAGTAGAGGTTCACGAGCAGTACTTC
TRBV6-4	TRBD1	15	-	TRBJ1-5	CASSLRDRERQPQHF	TGTGCCAGCAGCCTTCGGGACAGGGAGCGTCAGCCCCAGCATTTT
TRBV5-1	-	13	-	TRBJ2-1	CASSLSTGNEQFF	TGCGCCAGCAGCTTGTCTACAGGGAATGAGCAGTTCTTC
TRBV30	TRBD2	15	-	TRBJ2-1	CAWSGLAGGRGEQFF	TGTGCCTGGAGTGGACTAGCGGGGGGAAGGGGTGAGCAGTTCTTC
TRBV5-1	-	13	-	TRBJ2-7	CASSLDRTYEQYF	TGCGCCAGCAGCTTGGACAGAACCTACGAGCAGTACTTC
TRBV10-3	TRBD2	14	once	TRBJ2-7	CAIRGTSGTYEQYF	TGTGCCATCAGAGGGACTAGCGGTACCTACGAGCAGTACTTC
TRBV6-5	TRBD1	14	-	TRBJ1-1	CASSRQGAITEAFF	TGTGCCAGCAGTCGACAGGGGGCGATCACTGAAGCTTTCTTT
TRBV19	-	16	few	TRBJ1-2	CASSGQTIKSFYGYTF	TGTGCCAGTAGTGGGCAGACAATCAAATCCTTCTATGGCTACACCTTC
TRBV5-1	TRBD1	16	-	TRBJ2-5	CASSWTIRTGGETQYF	TGCGCCAGCAGCTGGACGATCCGGACAGGGGGCGAGACCCAGTACTTC
TRBV4-2	TRBD2	17	-	TRBJ2-7	CASSLNPTGGSSYEQYF	TGTGCCAGCAGCCTAAACCCTACGGGAGGTAGCTCCTACGAGCAGTACTTC
TRBV7-9	-	18	once	TRBJ1-4	CASSLHLRRDATNEKLFF	TGTGCCAGCAGCCTCCATCTCCGTCGGGATGCAACTAATGAAAAACTGTTTTTT
TRBV29-1	-	13	-	TRBJ1-5	CSVGQNSNQPQHF	TGCAGCGTTGGACAAAATAGCAATCAGCCCCAGCATTTT
TRBV27	-	14	-	TRBJ1-2	CASSSKSPPYGYTF	TGTGCCAGCAGTTCTAAGTCTCCACCCTATGGCTACACCTTC
TRBV19	TRBD1	20	once	TRBJ1-1	CASSPHSRDRGEPLGTEAFF	TGTGCCAGTAGTCCTCACTCCCGGGACAGGGGGGAGCCCCTGGGCACTGAAGCTTTCTTT
TRBV7-3	TRBD2	16	-	TRBJ2-1	CASSSKTSGGGNEQFF	TGTGCCAGCAGCTCCAAAACTAGCGGGGGTGGCAATGAGCAGTTCTTC
TRBV7-2	-	16	-	TRBJ2-2	CASSLGGGSSTGELFF	TGTGCCAGCAGCTTAGGGGGAGGTAGTAGCACCGGGGAGCTGTTTTTT
TRBV10-2	TRBD1	12	-	TRBJ1-2	CATGTGGYGYTF	TGCGCCACCGGGACAGGGGGCTATGGCTACACCTTC
TRBV6-5	-	14	-	TRBJ1-1	CASAAWGGNTEAFF	TGTGCCAGCGCTGCCTGGGGAGGGAACACTGAAGCTTTCTTT